The clone carrying this TCR beta chain was counted ten times or more. Time point here: newly diagnosed GD, antithyroid drugs for less than 3 months. Isolated PBMC RNA provided the starting material for the TCR library. CDR1 and CDR2 (germline): SEHNR, FQNEAQ (reference sequence). This CDR3 has 13 residues. Arm-PCR with iRepertoire HTBI primers amplified the CDR3 regions for these TCR beta libraries. TCRdb independently ran MiXCR on the multiplex PCR reads; one entry per CDR3 protein. Of some 220,000 distinct CDR3 sequences in the sample, around 20% were seen once. The data derive from a study of regulatory T cells in long-lasting Graves disease. Study background: Prior antithyroid drug treatment in newly diagnosed Graves' patients lasted under 3 months.

These same data were also listed under a study on T cells in Graves' hyperthyroidism and ophthalmopathy.

The chain employs TRBV7-9 and TRBJ2-3; weak D call: TRBD1 (5 bases). Judging by the DNA end, TRBJ1-1 fits better; the J call may be wrong. This TCR was recovered from a woman in her thirties with Graves disease. Sequences were derived from peripheral blood mononuclear cells (PBMCs), sampled at new diagnosis, from a patient treated with antithyroid drugs. The DNA for the CDR3 is TGTGCCAGCAGTCTGGGGTGGGGCTATGAAGCTTTCTTT. As protein: CASSLGWGYEAFF.